The present T cell receptor (beta chain) was sequenced within a study of T cell responses to AZD1222 COVID-19 vaccine. Whole-study results and caveats: Two AZD1222 doses significantly raised spike-specific TCR breadth and depth over controls. At baseline, just a handful of AZD1222 recipients tested seropositive.

A word on this clone: Its antigen is currently unknown.

Method: immunoSEQ multiplex PCR; TCRdb's copy keeps in-frame clones and lacks some. The data hold 180,000 or so clones, with 90% to 95% observed a single time. CDR1 KGHSY and CDR2 FQNENV come from the germline V gene. Trimming stripped 4 bases from V and 1 base from J, with 13 bases between. This CDR3 region has 15 residues. The rearrangement joins TRBV16 to TRBJ1-1; D might be TRBD1 (6 bases). The receptor was isolated from an adult who received the AZD1222 COVID-19 vaccine. The sample was peripheral blood, taken 28 days after the second AZD1222 dose. The CDR3 region is CASSPQTGKNTEAFF. DNA for the CDR3: TGTGCCAGCAGCCCCCAAACAGGGAAGAACACTGAAGCTTTCTTT.